Reported below is one T cell receptor (beta chain). Antigen unknown. The CDR3 is 20 residues long. J was trimmed by 0 bases and V by 3 bases; bases with no gene match: 15. Germline V gene sequence: CDR1 DFQATT, CDR2 SNEGSKA (reference sequence). TCRdb itself ran the RT-PCR reads through MiXCR, one entry per CDR3 protein. There are roughly 520,000 distinct CDR3 sequences in the sample; 25% occur only once, and under 2.5% lies in the top ten. This entry belongs to a study of response to subunit inactivated influenza vaccine. Findings of the study overall: The authors suggested that every seasonal influenza vaccination recruits few new T cells.

The chain links TRBV20-1 to TRBJ2-1; the match to TRBD1 covers 12 bases. The material sequenced was CD4+ T cells sorted from PBMCs, taken more than 4 days after vaccination. This TCR was sampled from a man aged 50 to 60 who received an inactivated influenza vaccine. CDR3 bases: TGCAGTGCTAGGGAAATACCGGGACAGGGGGCCTTCCGCTCCTACAATGAGCAGTTCTTC. It is translated as CSAREIPGQGAFRSYNEQFF.